Below, 21 T cell receptor beta chains from the same sample are listed, as sequenced in a study of spatial heterogeneity in lung cancer. Each CDR3 protein is one row after TCRdb ran MiXCR on the 5' RACE reads. The data hold 60,000 to 85,000 distinct CDR3 sequences, with 7.5% to 10% observed a single time. Time point indicated: blood at routine non-recurrence follow-up after resection. The material was PBMCs, obtained at follow-up. These receptors originate from a female donor with early-stage non-small cell lung cancer.

This clonotype was seen repeatedly, ten times or more. This chain connects TRBV7-3 to TRBJ2-1; 13 bases line up with TRBD2. The germline CDR1 and CDR2 sequences are SGHTA and FQGTGA. V was pared by 5 bases and J by 7 bases, with 5 bases of the junction left unmatched. There are 15 residues in the CDR3. This chain's CDR3 is CASSLTSGRGNEQFF. For the CDR3, the DNA is TGTGCCAGCAGCCTCACTAGCGGGAGGGGGAATGAGCAGTTCTTC.

This clonotype was seen repeatedly, ten times or more. This chain links TRBV5-1 with TRBJ2-3; D uncertain. The V end lost 0 bases, the J end lost 3 bases, and 14 bases lay between the germline ends. The germline gives CDR1 SGHRS, CDR2 YFSETQ. There are 16 residues in the CDR3. In DNA, the CDR3 is TGCGCCAGCAGCTTGGGCCCAGCTCGAGGAACAGATACGCAGTATTTT. It translates to CASSLGPARGTDTQYF.

This clonotype was detected only a few times. V gene TRBV10-1 combines with J gene TRBJ2-7; TRBD1 agrees at 7 bases. V shed 5 bases and J 7 bases; nucleotides not matched to a gene: 17. This CDR3 region has 16 residues. Looked up from germline, CDR1 is WNHNN and CDR2 is SYGVQD (reference sequence). The CDR3 reads CASSRPLTDREREQYF. The CDR3 coding sequence is TGCGCCAGCAGTAGACCCTTGACTGACAGGGAACGGGAGCAGTACTTC.

This clonotype was detected a few times. V usage is TRBV29-1 and J usage is TRBJ1-2; TRBD1 might be the D (6 bases). The CDR3 has 13 residues. Germline CDR1 reads SQVTM; CDR2 reads ANQGSEA. Trimming cost V 4 bases and J 2 bases, with 11 bases left between them. CDR3 sequence: CSVVNRENYGYTF. The CDR3 DNA reads as TGCAGCGTTGTGAACAGGGAGAACTATGGCTACACCTTC.

V usage is TRBV7-9 and J usage is TRBJ1-1; no reliable D call. The CDR3 is 12 amino acids. Trimming took off 8 bases at V and 4 bases at J, with 11 bases between the two ends. Germline CDR1 and CDR2: SEHNR and FQNEAQ (reference sequence). In DNA, the CDR3 is TGTGCCAGCCACGGGCTTTCCACTGAAGCTTTCTTT. It codes for CASHGLSTEAFF.

The V call is TRBV19, the J call TRBJ2-3; D may correspond to TRBD1 or TRBD2 (6 bases each). The germline V gene encodes CDR1 LNHDA and CDR2 SQIVND (reference sequence). Trimming removed 6 bases from V and 3 bases from J, with 13 bases in between. The CDR3 has 14 amino acids. This CDR3 reads CASSAGGGTDTQYF. The CDR3 DNA reads TGTGCCAGTAGCGCCGGAGGGGGGACAGATACGCAGTATTTT.

This clonotype was recorded many times. This chain joins TRBV6-5 and TRBJ1-1; D not certain. Germline-derived CDR1 and CDR2 are MNHEY and SVGAGI. The CDR3 totals 13 residues. V lost 1 base and J lost 2, with 5 bases in between. The CDR3 coding sequence is TGTGCCAGCAGTTACTGGGTCAACACTGAAGCTTTCTTT. Its protein product is CASSYWVNTEAFF.

There are many counts of this clonotype. J is TRBJ2-1 and V is TRBV7-9; tentative D call: TRBD2 (6 bases). The V gene's germline CDR1 is SEHNR and CDR2 FQNEAQ (reference sequence). CDR3 length equals 15 residues. The germline V and J ends were trimmed by 4 bases and 0 bases, with 10 bases remaining between them. CDR3 loop: CASSYPGSSYNEQFF. The CDR3 DNA is TGTGCCAGCAGCTACCCCGGGAGCTCCTACAATGAGCAGTTCTTC.

This clonotype was detected only a few times. V and J are TRBV5-5 and TRBJ2-1; possible D gene TRBD2, 5 bases. V lost 0 bases and J lost 5, with 9 bases in between. The CDR3 spans 14 residues. The germline CDR1 and CDR2 sequences are SGHKS and YYEKEE (reference sequence). CDR3 in DNA: TGTGCCAGCAGCTTGGCCGGGATTCACAATGAGCAGTTCTTC. It yields the protein CASSLAGIHNEQFF. The full variable domain, completed using reference TRBV5-5 and TRBJ2-1, is DAGVTQSPTHLIKTRGQQVTLRCSPISGHKSVSWYQQVLGQGPQFIFQYYEKEERGRGNFPDRFSARQFPNYSSELNVNALLLGDSALYLCASSLAGIHNEQFFGPGTRLTVL.

This clonotype was observed at least ten times. The chain recombines TRBV5-1 with TRBJ1-1; possibly TRBD1 for D (6 bases). Germline V gene sequence: CDR1 SGHRS, CDR2 YFSETQ. The CDR3 covers 15 residues. The V end was cut by 3 bases, the J end by 5 bases, with 17 bases between. CDR3 DNA sequence: TGCGCCAGCAGCTCCTCTCGGGGGCTACGGACTGAAGCTTTCTTT. It yields the protein CASSSSRGLRTEAFF.

This clonotype was picked up many times. J is TRBJ2-1 and V is TRBV11-2, with no clear D. Trimming removed 5 bases at V and 0 bases at J, with 11 bases between. Germline V gene sequence: CDR1 SGHAT, CDR2 FQNNGV. This CDR3 is built from 15 residues. The DNA of the CDR3 is TGTGCCAGCAGCCCAGGTTTTGGCTCCTACAATGAGCAGTTCTTC. It specifies CASSPGFGSYNEQFF.

This clonotype occurred many times. The V call is TRBV20-1, the J call TRBJ2-3; the D is unclear. The CDR3 totals 12 residues. The germline gives CDR1 DFQATT, CDR2 SNEGSKA (reference sequence). The V gene lost 1 base and the J gene lost 4 bases, with 6 bases spanning the gap. CDR3 nucleotides: TGCAGTGCTAGAGGACTTTCAGATACGCAGTATTTT. This gives the protein CSARGLSDTQYF.

This clonotype was counted ten times or more. V is TRBV9 and J is TRBJ2-5; 12 positions agree with TRBD2. Per germline, CDR1 SGDLS and CDR2 YYNGEE. The CDR3 totals 18 residues. The trim removed 4 bases at V and 1 base at J, leaving 11 bases unmatched. The CDR3 is CASSPRRLAGVSQETQYF. As DNA, the CDR3 is TGTGCCAGCAGCCCTAGGCGACTAGCGGGAGTGTCCCAAGAGACCCAGTACTTC.

This clonotype was counted at least ten times. The chain employs TRBV6-1 and TRBJ2-3, with D uncertain. CDR1 and CDR2 (germline): MNHNS, SASEGT. Trimming stripped 4 bases from V and 0 bases from J, with 8 bases between. The CDR3 length is 14 residues. The CDR3 DNA sequence: TGTGCCAGCAGTGTTGCCGGGAGCACAGATACGCAGTATTTT. Translated: CASSVAGSTDTQYF.

This clonotype was recorded at least ten times. The chain is built from TRBV7-9 and TRBJ1-5, with D unclear. Trimming cost V 10 bases and J 2 bases, with 9 bases left between them. Germline CDR1 is SEHNR and CDR2 is FQNEAQ (reference sequence). CDR3 size: 12 residues. The CDR3 loop reads CATGEGNQPQHF. The CDR3, as DNA: TGTGCCACCGGCGAGGGCAATCAGCCCCAGCATTTT.

This clonotype was recorded many times. The rearrangement uses TRBV11-2 and TRBJ2-1; no reliable D call. Germline CDR1 SGHAT, CDR2 FQNNGV. V gave up 5 bases and J gave up 2 bases, with 1 base separating them. This CDR3 spans 11 amino acids. The CDR3 coding sequence is TGTGCCAGCAGCCCCTACAATGAGCAGTTCTTC. It specifies CASSPYNEQFF.

This clonotype has just a few counts. The chain carries TRBV10-3 and TRBJ2-7; TRBD1 matches at 10 bases. The CDR3 totals 12 residues. CDR1 ENHRY and CDR2 SYGVKD come from the germline V gene. The junction had 4 bases not matched to a gene; V was cut back by 10 bases and J by 4 bases. In DNA, the CDR3 is TGTGCCACCCGGGACAGGGGTTACGAGCAGTACTTC. This sequence encodes CATRDRGYEQYF.

This clonotype was seen repeatedly, ten times or more. The V gene is TRBV6-2 or TRBV6-3, the J gene TRBJ2-1, with D possibly being TRBD2 (5 bases). The V end lost 3 bases, the J end lost 5 bases, and 17 bases lay between the germline ends. The CDR3 sequence is 16 residues long. Germline CDR1 and CDR2: MNHEY and SVGEGT. In nucleotides, the CDR3 is TGTGCCAGCAGTTATGGTAAGCGGACTCAAGACAATGAGCAGTTCTTC. Translating it yields CASSYGKRTQDNEQFF.

This clonotype has a count of ten or more. V usage is TRBV19 and J usage is TRBJ2-2, with D perhaps matching TRBD1 (5 bases). There are 13 residues in the CDR3. CDR1 is LNHDA, CDR2 SQIVND, per germline (reference sequence). Trimming took 9 bases from V and 7 from J, leaving 15 bases between them. CDR3 DNA: TGTGCCAGCAGCTCAGGGATCTACGGGGAGCTGTTTTTT. This encodes CASSSGIYGELFF.

The sample holds many counts of this clonotype. CDR3 residues: CASRTEAYEQYF. CDR3 nucleotide sequence: TGTGCCTCCCGGACAGAGGCCTACGAGCAGTACTTC. The rearrangement uses TRBV30 and TRBJ2-7; maybe TRBD1 (6 bases). Looked up from germline, CDR1 is GTSNPN and CDR2 is SVGIG (reference sequence). The CDR3 consists of 12 residues. V lost 7 bases and J 2 bases, leaving 12 bases between the germline ends.

At least ten counts were recorded for this clonotype. The rearrangement links TRBV20-1 to TRBJ2-7, with TRBD2 identical over 11 bases. The germline V gene encodes CDR1 DFQATT and CDR2 SNEGSKA (reference sequence). The V segment lost 5 bases and the J segment 6 bases; nucleotides outside the gene matches: 12. This CDR3 is built from 15 residues. The CDR3 loop is CSAGLRSGRASEQYF. The DNA for the CDR3 is TGCAGTGCTGGCCTCCGTAGCGGGAGGGCCTCCGAGCAGTACTTC.